This paragraph covers one T cell receptor (beta chain) sequence. The data originate from a study of T cells in Graves' hyperthyroidism and ophthalmopathy. Germline CDR1 reads SGHAT; CDR2 reads FQNNGV. Trimming removed 4 bases from V and 0 bases from J, with 28 bases in between. The CDR3 runs to 21 residues. TCR beta CDR3 regions were amplified from RNA transcripts. When the TCR CDR3 underwent first-round RT-PCR, the HTBI primer set was used. MiXCR, run by TCRdb on the multiplex PCR reads, gives a single entry per CDR3 protein. The table includes roughly 700,000 distinct CDR3 sequences, less than 15% detected once.

This TCR was sampled from a woman aged 18-35 years with Graves' hyperthyroidism. The V gene is TRBV11-2, the J gene TRBJ1-5; unclear D gene. Specimen: blood. In DNA form, the CDR3 reads TGTGCCAGCAGCTCGCCGATGGGTCTGGCCGATCCGCACGATAGCAATCAGCCCCAGCATTTT. As protein: CASSSPMGLADPHDSNQPQHF.